This T cell receptor (beta chain) was sequenced for a study of T cell repertoires and Cas9 in healthy adults. The CDR3 is 13 residues long. CDR1 is MNHNY and CDR2 is SVGAGI in the germline V gene (reference sequence). J was trimmed by 7 bases and V by 6 bases; bases with no gene match: 9. TCRdb's table, derived via immunoSEQ multiplex PCR, lists solely in-frame clones and lacks some. The table shows 20,000 to 25,000 clones, with 90% occurring only once. This clonotype was obtained from a human donor in good health. The rearrangement links TRBV6-6 to TRBJ2-7; TRBD1 matches 7 bases. Material: CD4+ effector T cells (CD127+, CD25-, CD137-, CD154-) from PBMCs; culture status not recorded. The CDR3 region is CASRSPLTGEQYF. The CDR3 nucleotides read TGTGCCAGCAGGAGCCCACTGACAGGGGAGCAGTACTTC.